This T cell receptor (beta chain) was profiled in a study of cytomegalovirus exposure and HLA in healthy donors. As for the study in general: Caucasian-associated ancestry cluster membership applied to approximately 81% of nearly 400 genotyped donors. Study-level findings and limits: Versus the roughly 640-donor mean, an Asian-associated ancestry cluster reportedly showed fewer N-insertions in a later analysis. As a later analysis showed, a missense DCLRE1C variant was linked to trimming of TCR beta V- and J-genes.

As concerns this clone: Its antigen is currently unknown.

It was healthy bone marrow donors who served as donors. PCR employed 60 Vbeta and 13 Jbeta primers. The data were produced by immunoSEQ multiplex PCR, yet TCRdb's version contains in-frame clones alone and is incomplete. The data contain about 200,000 clones, around three quarters of them singletons. Specimen: PBMCs. The origin of this receptor is a woman in her 30s in good health and CMV-seropositive.

The CDR3 DNA is TGTGCCAGCAGCTTAGTATCTAGCGGGAGAGTACAAGAGACCCAGTACTTC. It codes for CASSLVSSGRVQETQYF. This chain joins TRBV7-8 and TRBJ2-5; 10 bases match TRBD2. Trimming removed 1 base from V and 2 bases from J; junction bases left unmatched: 7. There are 17 residues in the CDR3. Germline CDR1 is SGHVS and CDR2 is FQNEAQ.